This TCR beta chain comes out of a study of CD8 T cells in ankylosing spondylitis. The CDR3 runs 15 residues. Germline assignment: CDR1 DFQATT and CDR2 SNEGSKA (reference sequence). V lost 3 bases, J lost 2 bases, and 4 bases stayed unmatched. Libraries for TCR beta were made by quantitative 5'-RACE with molecular barcodes. TCRdb re-derived calls from the 5' RACE reads in MiXCR, one entry per CDR3 protein. The repertoire includes 200,000 to 250,000 distinct CDR3 sequences, around 7.9% of them detected once, and 13% to 15% sits in the top ten. Whole-study findings and limits: Peripheral blood held disease-linked clones only at relatively low frequency, and these were CD8+. Seemingly characteristic of ankylosing spondylitis blood was a TCR beta motif consisting of about 8 highly homologous variants.

This clonotype came up a few times. Its specificity is not known. Sequenced material: blood, either unsorted or a sorted T cell fraction (not recorded which). The chain recombines TRBV20-1 with TRBJ2-1, with 10 bases lining up with TRBD2. The source is a male donor with ankylosing spondylitis. The CDR3 coding sequence is TGCAGTGCTAGTTCTCTAGCGGGGGCCTACAATGAGCAGTTCTTC. This translates into CSASSLAGAYNEQFF.